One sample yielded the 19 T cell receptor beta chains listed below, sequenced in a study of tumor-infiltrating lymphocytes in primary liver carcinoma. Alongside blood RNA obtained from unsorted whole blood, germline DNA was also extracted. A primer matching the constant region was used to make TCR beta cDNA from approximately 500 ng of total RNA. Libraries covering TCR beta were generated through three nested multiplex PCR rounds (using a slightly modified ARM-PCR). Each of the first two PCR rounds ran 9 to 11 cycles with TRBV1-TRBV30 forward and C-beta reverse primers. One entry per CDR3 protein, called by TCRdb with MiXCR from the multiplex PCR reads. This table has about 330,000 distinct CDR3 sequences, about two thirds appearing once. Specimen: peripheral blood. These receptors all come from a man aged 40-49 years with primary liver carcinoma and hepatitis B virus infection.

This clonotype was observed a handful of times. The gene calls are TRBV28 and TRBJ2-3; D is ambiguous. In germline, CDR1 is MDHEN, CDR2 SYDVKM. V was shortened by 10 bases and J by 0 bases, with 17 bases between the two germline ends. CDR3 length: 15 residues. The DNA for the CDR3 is TGTGCCACCACCCATGGGCAGTATAGCACAGATACGCAGTATTTT. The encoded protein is CATTHGQYSTDTQYF.

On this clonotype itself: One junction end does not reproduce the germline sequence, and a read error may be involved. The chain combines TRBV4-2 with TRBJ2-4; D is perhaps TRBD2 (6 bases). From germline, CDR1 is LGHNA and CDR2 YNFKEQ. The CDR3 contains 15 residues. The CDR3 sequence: CASSRTTGEENVQYF. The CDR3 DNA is TGTGCCAGCAGCCGAACCACGGGGGAGGAAAACGTTCAGTATTTC.

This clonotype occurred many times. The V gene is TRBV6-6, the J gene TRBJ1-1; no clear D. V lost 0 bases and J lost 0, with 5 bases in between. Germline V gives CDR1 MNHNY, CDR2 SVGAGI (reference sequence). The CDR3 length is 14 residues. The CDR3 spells CASSYSAVNTEAFF. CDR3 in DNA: TGTGCCAGCAGTTACTCGGCGGTGAACACTGAAGCTTTCTTT.

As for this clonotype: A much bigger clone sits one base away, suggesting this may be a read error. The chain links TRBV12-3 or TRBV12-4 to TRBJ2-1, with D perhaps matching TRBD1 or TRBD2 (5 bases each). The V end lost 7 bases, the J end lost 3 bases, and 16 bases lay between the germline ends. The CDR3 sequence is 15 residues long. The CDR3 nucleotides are TGTGCCAGCAATTTCGGGGACGACTTCTACAATGAGCAGTTCTTC. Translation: CASNFGDDFYNEQFF.

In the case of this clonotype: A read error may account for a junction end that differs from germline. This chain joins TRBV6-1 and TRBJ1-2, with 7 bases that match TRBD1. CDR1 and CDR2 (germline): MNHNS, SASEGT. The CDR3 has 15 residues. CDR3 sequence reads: CAGSPGQYSNYGYTF. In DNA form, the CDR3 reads TGTGCCGGCAGCCCGGGACAGTACTCTAACTATGGCTACACCTTC.

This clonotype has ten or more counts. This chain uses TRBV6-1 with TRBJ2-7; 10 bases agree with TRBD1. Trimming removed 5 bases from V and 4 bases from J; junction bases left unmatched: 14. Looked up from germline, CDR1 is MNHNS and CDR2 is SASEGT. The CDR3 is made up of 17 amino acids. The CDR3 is CASSTDEGQGMRYEQYF. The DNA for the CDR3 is TGTGCCAGCAGTACCGATGAGGGACAGGGGATGAGGTACGAGCAGTACTTC.

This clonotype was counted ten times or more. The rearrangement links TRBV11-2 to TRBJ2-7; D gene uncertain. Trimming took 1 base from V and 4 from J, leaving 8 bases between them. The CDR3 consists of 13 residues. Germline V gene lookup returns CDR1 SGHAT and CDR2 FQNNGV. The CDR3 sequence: CASSLGTDYEQYF. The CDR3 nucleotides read TGTGCCAGCAGCTTAGGAACAGATTACGAGCAGTACTTC.

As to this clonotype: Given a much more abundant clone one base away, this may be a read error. The DNA of the CDR3 is TGTGCCAGCTGTTACTCGATGTTTGTGAACACTGAAGCTTTCTTT. Translating gives CASCYSMFVNTEAFF. The chain is built from TRBV6-5 and TRBJ1-1, with D uncertain. This CDR3 region has 15 residues. CDR1 MNHEY and CDR2 SVGAGI come from the germline V gene.

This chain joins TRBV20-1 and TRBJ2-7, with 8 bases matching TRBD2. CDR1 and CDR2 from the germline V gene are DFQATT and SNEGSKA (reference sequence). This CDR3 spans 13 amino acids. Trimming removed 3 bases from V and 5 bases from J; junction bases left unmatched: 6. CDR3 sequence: CSASGAGGNEQYF. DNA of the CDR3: TGCAGTGCTAGCGGCGCGGGAGGTAACGAGCAGTACTTC.

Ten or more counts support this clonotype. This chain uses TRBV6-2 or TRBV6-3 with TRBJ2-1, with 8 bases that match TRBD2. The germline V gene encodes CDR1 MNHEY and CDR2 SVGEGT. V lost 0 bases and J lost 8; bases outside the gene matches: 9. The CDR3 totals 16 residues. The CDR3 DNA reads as TGTGCCAGCAGTTACTCCGGACTAGCCGGCGCACATGAGCAGTTCTTC. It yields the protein CASSYSGLAGAHEQFF.

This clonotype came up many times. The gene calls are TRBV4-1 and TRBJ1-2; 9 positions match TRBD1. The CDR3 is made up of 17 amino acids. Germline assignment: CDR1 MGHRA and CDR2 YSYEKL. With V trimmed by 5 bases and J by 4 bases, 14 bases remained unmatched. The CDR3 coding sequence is TGCGCCAGCAGCGCAACCGGGACAGGGCGTCTCGGCTATGGCTACACCTTC. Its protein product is CASSATGTGRLGYGYTF.

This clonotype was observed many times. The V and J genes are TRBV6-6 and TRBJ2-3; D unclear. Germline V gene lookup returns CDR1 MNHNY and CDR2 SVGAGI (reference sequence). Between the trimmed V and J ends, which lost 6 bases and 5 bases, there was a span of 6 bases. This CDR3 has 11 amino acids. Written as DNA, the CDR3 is TGTGCCAGCAGCCCACGAGATACGCAGTATTTT. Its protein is CASSPRDTQYF.

The CDR3 spells CASNLDSNQPQHF. CDR3 bases: TGCGCCAGCAACTTAGACAGCAATCAGCCCCAGCATTTT. J is TRBJ1-5 and V is TRBV5-1; no clear D gene. Germline CDR1 SGHRS, CDR2 YFSETQ. V lost 6 bases, J lost 1 base, and 8 bases lay in between. The length of the CDR3 is 13 residues.

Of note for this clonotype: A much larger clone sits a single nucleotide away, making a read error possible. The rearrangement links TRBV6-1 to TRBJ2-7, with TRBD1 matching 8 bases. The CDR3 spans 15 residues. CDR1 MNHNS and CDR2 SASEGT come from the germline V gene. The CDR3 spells CASSALGQAGGERYF. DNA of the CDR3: TGTGCCAGCAGTGCCCTGGGACAGGCCGGGGGCGAGCGGTACTTC.

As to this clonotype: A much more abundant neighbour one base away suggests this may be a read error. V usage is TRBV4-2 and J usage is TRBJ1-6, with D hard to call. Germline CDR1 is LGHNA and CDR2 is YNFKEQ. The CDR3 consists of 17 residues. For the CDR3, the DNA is TGTGCCAGCAGCCAAGATATGCAGAGCTCCTGTAATTCACCCCTCCACTTT. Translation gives CASSQDMQSSCNSPLHF.

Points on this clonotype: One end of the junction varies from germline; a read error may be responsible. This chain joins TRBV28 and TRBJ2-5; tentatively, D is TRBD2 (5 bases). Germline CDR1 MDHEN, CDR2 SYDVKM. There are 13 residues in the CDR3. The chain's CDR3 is CAGSSMERKTQYF. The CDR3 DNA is TGTGCCGGCAGTAGTATGGAGCGGAAGACCCAGTACTTC.

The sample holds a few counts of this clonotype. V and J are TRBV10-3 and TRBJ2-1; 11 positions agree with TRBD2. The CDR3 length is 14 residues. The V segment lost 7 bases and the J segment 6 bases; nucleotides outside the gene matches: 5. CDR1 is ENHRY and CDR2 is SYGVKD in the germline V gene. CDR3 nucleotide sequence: TGTGCCATCATGGGACTAGCGGTGCGCAATGAGCAGTTCTTC. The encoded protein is CAIMGLAVRNEQFF.

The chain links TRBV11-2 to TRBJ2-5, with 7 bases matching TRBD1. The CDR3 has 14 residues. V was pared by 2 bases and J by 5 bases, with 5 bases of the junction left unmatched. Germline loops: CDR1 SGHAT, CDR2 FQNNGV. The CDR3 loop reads CASSLRQGFETQYF. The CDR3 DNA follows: TGTGCCAGCAGCTTACGACAGGGCTTTGAGACCCAGTACTTC.

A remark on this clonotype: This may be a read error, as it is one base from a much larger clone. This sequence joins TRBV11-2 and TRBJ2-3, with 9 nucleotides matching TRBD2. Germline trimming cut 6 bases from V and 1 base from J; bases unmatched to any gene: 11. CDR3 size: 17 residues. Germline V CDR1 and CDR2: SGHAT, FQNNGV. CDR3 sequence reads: CASSSGVAGARTDTQYF. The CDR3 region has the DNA TGTGCCAGCAGTTCCGGAGTAGCGGGAGCCCGCACAGATACGCAGTATTTT.